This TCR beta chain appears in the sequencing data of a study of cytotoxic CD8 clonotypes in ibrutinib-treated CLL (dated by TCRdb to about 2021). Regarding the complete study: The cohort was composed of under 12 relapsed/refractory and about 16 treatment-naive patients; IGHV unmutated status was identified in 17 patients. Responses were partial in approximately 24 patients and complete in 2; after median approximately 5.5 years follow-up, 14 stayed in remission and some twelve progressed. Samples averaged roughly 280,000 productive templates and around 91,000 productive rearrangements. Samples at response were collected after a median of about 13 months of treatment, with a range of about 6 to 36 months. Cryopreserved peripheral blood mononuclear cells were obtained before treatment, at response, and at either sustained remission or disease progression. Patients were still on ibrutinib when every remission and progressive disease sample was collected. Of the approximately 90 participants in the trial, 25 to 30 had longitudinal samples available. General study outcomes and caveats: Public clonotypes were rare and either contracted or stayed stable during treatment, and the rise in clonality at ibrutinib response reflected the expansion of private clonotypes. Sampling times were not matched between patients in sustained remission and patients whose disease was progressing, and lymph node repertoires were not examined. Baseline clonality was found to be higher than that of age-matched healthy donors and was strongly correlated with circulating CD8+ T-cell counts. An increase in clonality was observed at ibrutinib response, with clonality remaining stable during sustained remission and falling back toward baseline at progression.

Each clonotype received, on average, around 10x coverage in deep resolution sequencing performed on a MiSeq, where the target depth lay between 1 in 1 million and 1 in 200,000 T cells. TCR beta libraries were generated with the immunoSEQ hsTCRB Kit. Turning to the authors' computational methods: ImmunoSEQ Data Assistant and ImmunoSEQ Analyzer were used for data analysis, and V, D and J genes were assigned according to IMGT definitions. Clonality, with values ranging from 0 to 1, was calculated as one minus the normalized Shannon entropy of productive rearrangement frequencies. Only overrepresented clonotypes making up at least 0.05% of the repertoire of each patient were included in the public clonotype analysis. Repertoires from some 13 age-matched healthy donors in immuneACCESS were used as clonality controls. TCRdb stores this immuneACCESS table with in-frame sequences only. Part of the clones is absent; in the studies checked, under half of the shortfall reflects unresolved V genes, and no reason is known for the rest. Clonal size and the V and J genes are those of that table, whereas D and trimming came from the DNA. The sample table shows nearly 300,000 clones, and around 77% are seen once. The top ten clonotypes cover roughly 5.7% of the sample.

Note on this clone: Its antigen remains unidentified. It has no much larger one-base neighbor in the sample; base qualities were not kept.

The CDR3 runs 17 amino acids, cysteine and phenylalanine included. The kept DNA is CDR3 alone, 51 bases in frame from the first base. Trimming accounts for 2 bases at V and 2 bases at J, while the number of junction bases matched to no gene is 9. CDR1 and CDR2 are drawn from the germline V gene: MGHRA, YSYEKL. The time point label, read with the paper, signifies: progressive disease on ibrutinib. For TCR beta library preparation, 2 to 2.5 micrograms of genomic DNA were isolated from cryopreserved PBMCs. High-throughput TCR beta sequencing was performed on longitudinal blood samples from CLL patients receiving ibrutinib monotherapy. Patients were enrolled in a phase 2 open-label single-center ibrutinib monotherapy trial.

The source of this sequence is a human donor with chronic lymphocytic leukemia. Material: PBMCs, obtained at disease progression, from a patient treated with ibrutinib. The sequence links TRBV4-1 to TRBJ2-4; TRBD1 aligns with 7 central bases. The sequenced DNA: TGCGCCAGCAGCCAACATGACAGGGCGCTCACCAAAAACATTCAGTACTTC. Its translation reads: CASSQHDRALTKNIQYF.